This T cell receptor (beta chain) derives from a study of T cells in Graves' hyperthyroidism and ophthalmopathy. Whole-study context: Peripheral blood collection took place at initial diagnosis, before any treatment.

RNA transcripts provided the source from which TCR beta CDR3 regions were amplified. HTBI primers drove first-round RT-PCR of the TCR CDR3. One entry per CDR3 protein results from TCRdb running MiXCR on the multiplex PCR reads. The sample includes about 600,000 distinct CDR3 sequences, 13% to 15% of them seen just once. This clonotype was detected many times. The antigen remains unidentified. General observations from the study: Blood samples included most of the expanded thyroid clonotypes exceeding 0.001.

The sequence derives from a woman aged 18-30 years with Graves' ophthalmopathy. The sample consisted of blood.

The CDR3 loop is CASSPGLAGVVYF. CDR3 DNA sequence: TGTGCCAGCAGCCCGGGACTAGCGGGAGTTGTGTACTTC. The rearrangement uses TRBV7-8 and TRBJ2-5; 14 bases agree with TRBD2. The CDR3 is made up of 13 amino acids. Trimming cost V 5 bases and J 13 bases; bases outside gene matches: 6. Germline CDR1 SGHVS, CDR2 FQNEAQ. The full variable domain, its missing parts supplied by reference TRBV7-8 and TRBJ2-5, is GAGVSQSPRYKVAKRGQDVALRCDPISGHVSLFWYQQALGQGPEFLTYFQNEAQLDKSGLPSDRFFAERPEGSVSTLKIQRTQQEDSAVYLCASSPGLAGVVYFGPGTRLLVL.